This T cell receptor (beta chain) was recorded in a study of blood T cell repertoires in COVID-19. Study summary: COVID-19 samples from acute and convalescent phases originated in the United States, Italy and Spain.

Original analysis: Nucleated cell counts were estimated from reference gene primer amplification. Profiled with immunoSEQ multiplex PCR; TCRdb holds only in-frame clones, not every one. Clonal size and the V and J genes are those of that table, whereas D and trimming came from the DNA. The table records 150,000 to 250,000 clones, roughly 90% of them present only once. V lost 1 base and J lost 0, with 10 bases in between. Germline V gene lookup returns CDR1 SEHNR and CDR2 FQNEAQ (reference sequence). This CDR3 spans 16 amino acids. Assignments of participants to cohorts depended upon their own reported clinical history.

The chain recombines TRBV7-9 with TRBJ2-4; D gene ambiguous. The sequenced material came from PBMCs or T cells enriched from blood (not recorded which). The TCR comes from a woman aged 25-40 years who had recovered from COVID-19. The DNA for the CDR3 is TGTGCCAGCAGCTTAGTCAGTAGCCTAGCCAAAAACATTCAGTACTTC. Translated, it gives CASSLVSSLAKNIQYF.